The 6 T cell receptor beta chains given below trace back to one sample, sequenced in a study of CD8 T cells in ankylosing spondylitis. Study-wide results and limits: Typical of ankylosing spondylitis blood, it appeared, was a TCR beta motif of roughly eight highly homologous variants.

TCRdb re-called the 5' RACE reads with MiXCR, one entry per CDR3 protein. The sample contains approximately 500,000 distinct CDR3 sequences, 9.5% to 15% of which appear only once. Their antigens are not known. Sequenced sample: blood, either unsorted or a sorted T cell fraction (not recorded which). The source of these receptors is a male donor with ankylosing spondylitis.

This clonotype has a handful of counts. The chain has TRBV9 and TRBJ2-4; perhaps TRBD2 as D (6 bases). Germline assignment: CDR1 SGDLS and CDR2 YYNGEE. V shed 3 bases and J shed 2 bases, with 6 bases lying between them. There are 13 residues in the CDR3. CDR3 in amino acids: CASSGTTKNIQYF. CDR3 sequence (DNA): TGTGCCAGCAGCGGGACTACCAAAAACATTCAGTACTTC.

There are a few counts of this clonotype. The V and J genes are TRBV9 and TRBJ1-1; D is ambiguous. Germline V CDR1 and CDR2: SGDLS, YYNGEE. V dropped 3 bases and J dropped 6 bases, with 12 bases sitting between them. This CDR3 is 13 amino acids long. The CDR3, as DNA: TGTGCCAGCAGCGCCCCGAGGGAGGCTGAAGCTTTCTTT. It translates to CASSAPREAEAFF.

This clonotype was detected ten times or more. This chain joins TRBV24-1 and TRBJ1-1; D not resolved. V lost 6 bases, J lost 8 bases, and 9 bases lay in between. Germline-derived CDR1 and CDR2 are KGHDR and SFDVKD. The CDR3 has 11 residues. In DNA, the CDR3 is TGTGCCACCAGTAAAGCGGGGGAAGCTTTCTTT. Residues: CATSKAGEAFF.

Notes on this clonotype: A much larger clone lies one base from this, so it may be a read error. The gene calls are TRBV5-1 and TRBJ2-2; 11 nucleotides match TRBD2. The trim removed 2 bases at V and 9 bases at J, leaving 9 bases unmatched. This CDR3 comprises 16 residues. Germline lookup yields CDR1 SGHRS and CDR2 YFSETQ. The CDR3 DNA follows: TGCGCCAGCAGCTTAACTAGCGGGAGTCGAACCCGGGAGCTGTTTTTT. This encodes CASSLTSGSRTRELFF.

The V call is TRBV20-1, the J call TRBJ2-1; tentative D call: TRBD2 (5 bases). From germline, CDR1 is DFQATT and CDR2 SNEGSKA (reference sequence). The V end was cut by 3 bases, the J end by 0 bases, with 12 bases between. CDR3 length: 15 residues. CDR3 residues: CSARGSGGSYNEQFF. CDR3 in DNA: TGCAGTGCTAGGGGCTCCGGAGGCTCCTACAATGAGCAGTTCTTC.

The chain combines TRBV12-3 or TRBV12-4 with TRBJ2-2; the D is unclear. The CDR3 spans 15 residues. V lost 3 bases and J lost 0, with 8 bases in between. The CDR3 loop reads CASSFWVANTGELFF. CDR3 DNA sequence: TGTGCCAGCAGTTTTTGGGTCGCGAACACCGGGGAGCTGTTTTTT.